The 10 T cell receptor beta chains in this list originate from one sample, sequenced in a study of T cells after yellow fever vaccination. MiXCR was run by TCRdb on the 5' RACE reads, yielding one entry per CDR3 protein. The table has a few hundred thousand distinct CDR3 sequences, over 4.5% seen once. The input for sequencing was CD4+ T cells sorted from PBMCs, taken on the day of the yellow fever booster vaccination. All receptors come from a man between 18 and 35 years old who received the YFV17D yellow fever vaccine.

This clonotype was picked up many times. V is TRBV5-1 and J is TRBJ1-6, with 11 nucleotides matching TRBD1. V lost 3 bases to trimming and J lost 6 bases; unmatched junction nucleotides: 5. Germline V CDR1 and CDR2: SGHRS, YFSETQ. There are 16 residues in the CDR3. CDR3 region: CASSYGQGATNSPLHF. CDR3 bases: TGCGCCAGCAGCTACGGACAGGGGGCGACTAATTCACCCCTCCACTTT.

This clonotype was counted ten times or more. The rearrangement uses TRBV7-9 and TRBJ1-1; D gene unclear. The CDR3 has 13 residues. The V end lost 1 base, the J end lost 1 base, and 4 bases lay between the germline ends. Germline V CDR1 and CDR2: SEHNR, FQNEAQ (reference sequence). The CDR3 coding sequence is TGTGCCAGCAGCTTAGAGGGGAACACTGAAGCTTTCTTT. It is translated as CASSLEGNTEAFF.

This clonotype was counted ten times or more. V is TRBV5-1 and J is TRBJ2-1, with D tentatively TRBD1 or TRBD2 (5 bases each). CDR3 length equals 14 residues. Germline CDR1 SGHRS, CDR2 YFSETQ. Trimming shortened V by 5 bases and J by 7 bases, and 16 bases separated the two germline ends. This CDR3 is CASSFGTNSNEQFF. CDR3 in DNA: TGCGCCAGCAGTTTTGGGACCAATTCGAATGAGCAGTTCTTC.

This clonotype was recorded many times. The rearrangement joins TRBV4-3 to TRBJ2-3; D is tentatively TRBD1 or TRBD2 (5 bases each). CDR1 and CDR2 (germline): LGHNA, YSLEER. V lost 1 base, J lost 0 bases, and 8 bases lay in between. The CDR3 is made up of 15 amino acids. CDR3 nucleotides: TGCGCCAGCAGCCAAGGGGGGTCTAGCACAGATACGCAGTATTTT. It yields the protein CASSQGGSSTDTQYF.

The rearrangement uses TRBV5-1 and TRBJ1-1; D ambiguous. From germline, CDR1 is SGHRS and CDR2 YFSETQ. This CDR3 spans 15 amino acids. Trimming removed 2 bases from V and 4 bases from J, with 15 bases in between. CDR3 coding DNA: TGCGCCAGCAGCTTTCTCGAGGCGGGTATCACTGAAGCTTTCTTT. Translating gives CASSFLEAGITEAFF. Combining the CDR3 with reference TRBV5-1 and TRBJ1-1 gives the whole variable domain KAGVTQTPRYLIKTRGQQVTLSCSPISGHRSVSWYQQTPGQGLQFLFEYFSETQRNKGNFPGRFSGRQFSNSRSEMNVSTLELGDSALYLCASSFLEAGITEAFFGQGTRLTVV.

This chain links TRBV19 with TRBJ2-2, with D perhaps TRBD2 (5 bases). CDR1 and CDR2 (germline): LNHDA, SQIVND (reference sequence). The CDR3 extends over 14 amino acids. The V gene lost 5 bases and the J gene lost 4 bases, with 11 bases spanning the gap. CDR3 coding DNA: TGTGCCAGTAGTTTACTAGGCCTCACCGGGGAGCTGTTTTTT. It translates to CASSLLGLTGELFF.

In this sample, this clonotype turned up a few times. The V and J genes are TRBV7-2 and TRBJ2-3, with D possibly TRBD2 on 6 matching bases. The CDR3 covers 15 residues. The V and J ends lost 2 bases and 1 base respectively, with 10 bases between them. CDR1 is SGHTA and CDR2 is FQGNSA in the germline V gene. CDR3 sequence: CASSLTVAGTDTQYF. The CDR3 DNA is TGTGCCAGCAGCTTAACGGTAGCGGGCACAGATACGCAGTATTTT.

This clonotype was observed a handful of times. The genes are TRBV18 and TRBJ1-2, with D possibly matching TRBD1 (5 bases). The CDR3 consists of 13 residues. Between the trimmed V and J ends, which lost 2 bases and 8 bases, there was a span of 12 bases. From germline, CDR1 is KGHSH and CDR2 LQKENI. CDR3 in DNA: TGTGCCAGCTCACCAAGGGACGGCGAGGGCTACACCTTC. It codes for CASSPRDGEGYTF.

The V and J genes are TRBV6-5 and TRBJ1-2; TRBD1 agrees at 9 bases. V trimming: 5 bases; J trimming: 8 bases; junction bases outside the gene matches: 9. CDR3 length: 14 residues. Germline CDR1 MNHEY, CDR2 SVGAGI. CDR3 loop: CASSGQGQGWGYTF. CDR3 coding DNA: TGTGCCAGCAGTGGGCAGGGACAGGGATGGGGCTACACCTTC.

This clonotype has at least ten counts. This sequence joins TRBV5-6 and TRBJ2-1, with a tentative D call TRBD2 (5 bases). Germline-derived CDR1 and CDR2 are SGHDT and YYEEEE. V lost 0 bases, J lost 10 bases, and 11 bases lay in between. The CDR3 contains 13 residues. The CDR3 DNA reads as TGTGCCAGCAGCTTGGCCTGGACTGAAGAGCAGTTCTTC. Its protein product is CASSLAWTEEQFF.